This T cell receptor beta chain was sequenced in a study of T-cell memory formation after mild COVID-19. About the study: Clusters were largely donor specific.

Germline lookup yields CDR1 MNHEY and CDR2 SVGEGT. The CDR3 is made up of 16 amino acids. Deletions cut 0 bases from V and 1 base from J, with 12 bases between. Turning to this clonotype: Its antigen is not identified.

Whole-study results and caveats: Contracting clones, day 15 to 85, had balanced CD4/CD8, and later expanders favored CD4+.

5'RACE primed from the constant segment yielded TCR alpha and TCR beta cDNA libraries bearing sample barcodes and UMIs. TCRdb reprocessed the 5' RACE reads via MiXCR and lists one record per CDR3 protein. The sample has 400,000 or so distinct CDR3 sequences, about 20% seen once. The receptor was derived from an adult woman who had mild COVID-19 (a few samples of this study predate the infection). Cell type and time point are not known. This rearrangement joins TRBV6-2 or TRBV6-3 to TRBJ1-1; no clear D gene. Input material: PBMCs or a T cell subset sorted from them (not recorded which). This CDR3 is CASSYSGLAANTEAFF. The CDR3 region has the DNA TGTGCCAGCAGTTACTCTGGGCTGGCAGCGAACACTGAAGCTTTCTTT.